Shown below are 21 T cell receptor beta chains from a single sample sequenced in a study of blood T cells in healthy people across ages. Together with a sample-barcoded 5' primer, a J-beta primer mix was included in a second PCR lasting roughly 6 to 12 cycles. TCRdb recomputed calls from the 5' RACE reads with MiXCR, one row per CDR3 protein. The profile shows fewer than 800,000 distinct CDR3 sequences, 49% of them singletons. Input material: blood. These receptors were taken from a woman in her sixties in good health.

CDR3: CSGRGPNYGYTF. The CDR3 DNA reads TGCAGTGGCAGGGGACCTAACTATGGCTACACCTTC. The rearrangement joins TRBV20-1 to TRBJ1-2; maybe TRBD1 (6 bases). Per the germline V gene, CDR1 is DFQATT and CDR2 is SNEGSKA (reference sequence). This CDR3 region has 12 residues. The ends were cut back, 7 bases at V and 0 bases at J, with 9 bases in the middle.

This clonotype was recorded once. This chain connects TRBV4-1 to TRBJ2-5; 9 bases map to TRBD1. The end of the DNA is better explained by TRBJ2-7, so the J call may be wrong. This CDR3 has 16 residues. CDR1 is MGHRA, CDR2 YSYEKL, per germline. The CDR3 DNA reads TGCGCCAGCAGCCAAGGAGGTGGGACAGGGACCTACGAGCAGTACTTC. It specifies CASSQGGGTGTYEQYF.

The chain combines TRBV7-2 with TRBJ2-1, with 7 bases aligning to TRBD2. The V gene end was trimmed by 1 base and the J gene end by 9 bases; junction bases not matched to a gene: 6. The germline V gene has CDR1 SGHTA and CDR2 FQGNSA. This CDR3 has 14 amino acids. The CDR3 DNA sequence: TGTGCCAGCAGCTTAGAGCGGGACCTCCGTGAGCAGTTCTTC. It specifies CASSLERDLREQFF. Full variable domain (remainder filled in from reference TRBV7-2 and TRBJ2-1): GAGVSQSPSNKVTEKGKDVELRCDPISGHTALYWYRQSLGQGLEFLIYFQGNSAPDKSGLPSDRFSAERTGGSVSTLTIQRTQQEDSAVYLCASSLERDLREQFFGPGTRLTVL.

The chain uses TRBV20-1 and TRBJ2-6; no firm D call. Trimming removed 1 base at V and 0 bases at J, with 4 bases between. The germline gives CDR1 DFQATT, CDR2 SNEGSKA (reference sequence). The CDR3 covers 14 residues. The DNA for the CDR3 is TGCAGTGCTAGAGGGATCTCTGGGGCCAACGTCCTGACTTTC. This codes for CSARGISGANVLTF.

This chain connects TRBV6-2 or TRBV6-3 to TRBJ2-7; D ambiguous. Trimming left V 6 bases short and J 0 bases short, with 15 bases between. CDR3 length: 15 amino acids. The V gene's germline CDR1 is MNHEY and CDR2 SVGEGT. The CDR3 sequence is CASRPTLGNSYEQYF. The CDR3, as DNA: TGTGCCAGCAGACCCACTCTGGGGAACTCCTACGAGCAGTACTTC.

This clonotype has a handful of counts. CDR3 nucleotides: TGTGCCAGCAGCTTCCTACTAGCGTTTGAGCAGTACTTC. This translates into CASSFLLAFEQYF. The genes are TRBV7-9 and TRBJ2-7, with 7 bases aligning to TRBD2. The germline CDR1 and CDR2 sequences are SEHNR and FQNEAQ (reference sequence). V shed 3 bases, J shed 7 bases, and the junction held 6 bases outside the gene matches. The CDR3 has 13 amino acids.

This clonotype was observed a few times. The chain combines TRBV7-2 with TRBJ2-3; D perhaps matches TRBD2 (6 bases). Deletions cut 6 bases from V and 9 bases from J, with 25 bases between. The CDR3 covers 16 residues. Per the germline V gene, CDR1 is SGHTA and CDR2 is FQGNSA. CDR3 in amino acids: CASSLTLTSATRTQYF. The CDR3 DNA reads as TGTGCCAGCAGTTTAACCCTAACCTCTGCGACTAGGACGCAGTATTTT.

This clonotype was detected many times. This chain links TRBV7-2 with TRBJ2-3; unclear D gene. The CDR3 spans 13 residues. From germline, CDR1 is SGHTA and CDR2 FQGNSA. Trimming took 5 bases from V and 4 from J, leaving 10 bases between them. CDR3 amino acids: CASSPPVADTQYF. CDR3 nucleotides: TGTGCCAGCAGCCCACCAGTCGCAGATACGCAGTATTTT.

This clonotype has just one count. The chain has TRBV20-1 and TRBJ1-2; D uncertain. The CDR3 spans 12 residues. V was shortened by 0 bases and J by 4 bases, with 6 bases between the two germline ends. Germline V lookup: CDR1 DFQATT, CDR2 SNEGSKA (reference sequence). The CDR3 is CSARDGRYGYTF. The CDR3 coding sequence is TGCAGTGCTAGAGACGGACGCTATGGCTACACCTTC.

On this clonotype itself: A read error may explain this, as a much larger clone is one base away. The chain has TRBV29-1 and TRBJ1-1; no firm D call. The CDR3 sequence is 11 residues long. Germline CDR1 and CDR2: SQVTM and ANQGSEA. Between the trimmed V and J ends, which lost 7 bases and 6 bases, there was a span of 12 bases. CDR3 bases: TGCAGCGGGTGGGAGGACGCTGAAGCTTTCTTT. This encodes CSGWEDAEAFF.

This clonotype has more than one count but fewer than ten. The chain carries TRBV5-1 and TRBJ2-1; D uncertain. This CDR3 has 15 amino acids. V lost 1 base, J lost 2 bases, and 10 bases lay in between. CDR1 is SGHRS and CDR2 is YFSETQ in the germline V gene. CDR3 sequence (DNA): TGCGCCAGCAGCTTGTTAGAAGGCACCTACAATGAGCAGTTCTTC. Translating gives CASSLLEGTYNEQFF. Full variable domain (missing parts from reference TRBV5-1 and TRBJ2-1): KAGVTQTPRYLIKTRGQQVTLSCSPISGHRSVSWYQQTPGQGLQFLFEYFSETQRNKGNFPGRFSGRQFSNSRSEMNVSTLELGDSALYLCASSLLEGTYNEQFFGPGTRLTVL.

The chain joins TRBV7-9 to TRBJ1-5; D gene unclear. The V end lost 1 base, the J end lost 2 bases, and 6 bases lay between the germline ends. The CDR3 covers 14 residues. The germline CDR1 and CDR2 sequences are SEHNR and FQNEAQ (reference sequence). CDR3 in DNA: TGTGCCAGCAGCTTAGATAAGGGCAATCAGCCCCAGCATTTT. Translating it yields CASSLDKGNQPQHF.

In this sample, this clonotype turned up many times. V usage is TRBV6-2 or TRBV6-3 and J usage is TRBJ2-7; D is unresolved. V lost 7 bases, J lost 3 bases, and 10 bases lay in between. Per germline, CDR1 MNHEY and CDR2 SVGEGT. CDR3 length equals 12 residues. The CDR3 loop reads CASNRQDYEQYF. The CDR3 coding sequence is TGTGCCAGCAACCGGCAGGACTACGAGCAGTACTTC.

This chain connects TRBV10-3 to TRBJ2-7, with 9 bases identical to TRBD1. The V gene end was trimmed by 4 bases and the J gene end by 6 bases; junction bases not matched to a gene: 4. Germline V CDR1 and CDR2: ENHRY, SYGVKD. This CDR3 has 13 amino acids. The CDR3 DNA follows: TGTGCCATCAGTGGAGCACAGGGGGCCGAGCAGTACTTC. It is translated as CAISGAQGAEQYF.

The chain combines TRBV6-6 with TRBJ2-5; 12 bases are a match to TRBD2. Trimming removed 0 bases from V and 1 base from J; junction bases left unmatched: 3. This CDR3 comprises 17 residues. Germline assignment: CDR1 MNHNY and CDR2 SVGAGI (reference sequence). CDR3 sequence reads: CASSYSPSGGGQETQYF. The CDR3 DNA reads TGTGCCAGCAGTTACTCCCCTAGCGGGGGGGGCCAAGAGACCCAGTACTTC.

The chain couples TRBV20-1 to TRBJ2-5; TRBD2 aligns across 9 bases. In germline, CDR1 is DFQATT, CDR2 SNEGSKA (reference sequence). Germline trimming cut 0 bases from V and 1 base from J; bases unmatched to any gene: 6. This CDR3 has 16 residues. The CDR3 DNA follows: TGCAGTGCTAGAGATGTCACTAGCGGGTCCCAAGAGACCCAGTACTTC. This translates into CSARDVTSGSQETQYF.

This clonotype was recorded once. This chain uses TRBV2 with TRBJ2-7; D possibly corresponds to TRBD1 (6 bases). The CDR3 runs to 14 residues. CDR1 and CDR2 (germline): SNHLY, FYNNEI. The V end was cut by 10 bases, the J end by 2 bases, with 18 bases between. CDR3 coding DNA: TGTGCCAACGAATCAGGGGAACGGACCTACGAGCAGTACTTC. It translates to CANESGERTYEQYF.

The chain recombines TRBV3-1 with TRBJ2-1; TRBD2 is a possible D gene (5 bases). Germline CDR1 reads LGHDT; CDR2 reads YNNKEL (reference sequence). This CDR3 has 12 residues. V was cut by 2 bases and J by 9 bases, with 8 bases left in between. The CDR3 reads CASSQRRGEQFF. The CDR3 DNA reads TGTGCCAGCAGCCAACGTCGGGGTGAGCAGTTCTTC.

J is TRBJ1-2 and V is TRBV3-1; D is possibly TRBD1 (5 bases). The V gene's germline CDR1 is LGHDT and CDR2 YNNKEL (reference sequence). Trimming left V 1 base short and J 3 bases short, with 21 bases between. This CDR3 comprises 18 residues. The DNA of the CDR3 is TGTGCCAGCAGCCAAGGAGTCAAGGGGCGGACCTTGGACTATGGCTACACCTTC. It yields the protein CASSQGVKGRTLDYGYTF.

There are a few counts of this clonotype. This chain uses TRBV20-1 with TRBJ2-3; D gene ambiguous. The CDR3 runs to 14 residues. With 0 bases removed from V and 2 bases from J, the gap between germline ends came to 9 bases. CDR1 is DFQATT, CDR2 SNEGSKA, per germline (reference sequence). CDR3 region: CSARDVGYTDTQYF. CDR3 nucleotides: TGCAGTGCTAGAGACGTGGGATACACAGATACGCAGTATTTT.

The chain is built from TRBV7-6 and TRBJ2-1; D tentatively reads TRBD1 or TRBD2 (5 bases each). The germline gives CDR1 SGHVS, CDR2 FNYEAQ. The CDR3 sequence is 13 residues long. The ends were cut back, 5 bases at V and 6 bases at J, with 11 bases in the middle. CDR3 protein: CASSVGTINEQFF. CDR3 bases: TGTGCCAGCAGCGTCGGGACCATCAATGAGCAGTTCTTC.